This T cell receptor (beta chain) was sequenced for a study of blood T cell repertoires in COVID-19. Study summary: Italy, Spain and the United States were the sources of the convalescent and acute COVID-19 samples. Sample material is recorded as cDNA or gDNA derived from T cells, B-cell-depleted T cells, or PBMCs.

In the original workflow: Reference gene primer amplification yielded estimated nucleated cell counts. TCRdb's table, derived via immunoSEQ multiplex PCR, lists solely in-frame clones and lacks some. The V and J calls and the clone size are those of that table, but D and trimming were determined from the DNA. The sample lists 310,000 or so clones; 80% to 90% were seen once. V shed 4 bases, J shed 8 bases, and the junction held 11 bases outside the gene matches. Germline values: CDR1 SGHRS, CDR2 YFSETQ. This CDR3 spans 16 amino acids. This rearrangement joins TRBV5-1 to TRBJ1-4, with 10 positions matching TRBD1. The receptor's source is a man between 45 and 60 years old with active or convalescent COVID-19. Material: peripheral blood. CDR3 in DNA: TGCGCCAGCAGCCCCGCGAGGACAGGGGGTAACGAAAAACTGTTTTTT. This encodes CASSPARTGGNEKLFF.